This T cell receptor beta chain derives from a study of blood T cell repertoires in COVID-19. Trimming removed 6 bases from V and 3 bases from J, with 12 bases in between. The CDR3 is made up of 14 amino acids. Germline CDR1 and CDR2: MNHEY and SMNVEV (reference sequence). Sequenced by immunoSEQ multiplex PCR; TCRdb stores in-frame clones only, minus some. The sample shows 300,000 to 400,000 clones, roughly nine tenths of them seen only once. This chain uses TRBV27 with TRBJ1-5, with D maybe TRBD1 (5 bases). The clonotype was recovered from a man in his 60s who had recovered from COVID-19. The sequencing sample was made of PBMCs or T cells enriched from blood (not recorded which). The CDR3 here is CASSHGTDNQPQHF. CDR3 nucleotides: TGTGCCAGCAGCCATGGGACTGACAATCAGCCCCAGCATTTT.